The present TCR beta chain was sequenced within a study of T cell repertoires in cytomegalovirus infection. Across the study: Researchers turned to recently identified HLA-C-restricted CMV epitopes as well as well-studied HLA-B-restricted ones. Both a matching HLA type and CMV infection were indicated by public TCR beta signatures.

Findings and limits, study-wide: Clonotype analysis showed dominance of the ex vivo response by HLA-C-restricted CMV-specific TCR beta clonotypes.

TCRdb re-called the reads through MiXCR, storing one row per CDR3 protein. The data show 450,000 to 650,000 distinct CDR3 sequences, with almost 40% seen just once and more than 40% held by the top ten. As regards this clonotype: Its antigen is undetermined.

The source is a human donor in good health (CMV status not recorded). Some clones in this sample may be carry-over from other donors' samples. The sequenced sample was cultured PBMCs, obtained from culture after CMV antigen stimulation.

The CDR3 is CASSPGQGIDEQYF. The CDR3 DNA sequence: TGTGCCAGCAGTCCCGGGCAGGGGATCGACGAGCAGTACTTC. This rearrangement joins TRBV12-3 or TRBV12-4 to TRBJ2-7; the D gene is possibly TRBD1 (6 bases). Trimming stripped 5 bases from V and 5 bases from J, with 16 bases between. This CDR3 has 14 amino acids.